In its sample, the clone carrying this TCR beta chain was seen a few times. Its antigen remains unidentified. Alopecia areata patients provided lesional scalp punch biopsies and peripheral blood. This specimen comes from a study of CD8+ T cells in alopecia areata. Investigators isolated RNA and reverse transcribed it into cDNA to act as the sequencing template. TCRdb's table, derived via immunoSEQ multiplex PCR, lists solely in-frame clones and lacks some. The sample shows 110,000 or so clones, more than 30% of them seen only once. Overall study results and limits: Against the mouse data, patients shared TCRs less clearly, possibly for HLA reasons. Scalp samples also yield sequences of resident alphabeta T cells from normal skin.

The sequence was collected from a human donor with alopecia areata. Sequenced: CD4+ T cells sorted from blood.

CDR3 loop: CASIGLANTGELFF. The CDR3 DNA is TGCGCCAGCATCGGGCTCGCGAACACCGGGGAGCTGTTTTTT. The chain combines TRBV5-1 with TRBJ2-2; no reliable D call. V lost 6 bases, J lost 0 bases, and 9 bases lay in between. CDR1 is SGHRS, CDR2 YFSETQ, per germline. This CDR3 comprises 14 residues.